This TCR beta chain was obtained from a study of control samples from healthy donors and cancer patients. This clone occurred once. This CDR3 region has 14 residues. V was pared by 5 bases and J by 9 bases, with 19 bases between. Germline CDR1 reads SGHTA; CDR2 reads FQGNSA. The repertoire was sequenced with immunoSEQ multiplex PCR; TCRdb's copy has only in-frame clones and lacks some. The sample contains 160,000 or so clones, around 96% of which appear only once. The sequenced material came from blood. The origin of this receptor is a woman aged 40 to 50 in good health. The chain links TRBV7-2 to TRBJ2-5; TRBD2 might be the D (5 bases). In DNA form, the CDR3 reads TGTGCCAGCAGCCAAACTGACTACGCCGGGTCCCAGTACTTC. It encodes CASSQTDYAGSQYF.